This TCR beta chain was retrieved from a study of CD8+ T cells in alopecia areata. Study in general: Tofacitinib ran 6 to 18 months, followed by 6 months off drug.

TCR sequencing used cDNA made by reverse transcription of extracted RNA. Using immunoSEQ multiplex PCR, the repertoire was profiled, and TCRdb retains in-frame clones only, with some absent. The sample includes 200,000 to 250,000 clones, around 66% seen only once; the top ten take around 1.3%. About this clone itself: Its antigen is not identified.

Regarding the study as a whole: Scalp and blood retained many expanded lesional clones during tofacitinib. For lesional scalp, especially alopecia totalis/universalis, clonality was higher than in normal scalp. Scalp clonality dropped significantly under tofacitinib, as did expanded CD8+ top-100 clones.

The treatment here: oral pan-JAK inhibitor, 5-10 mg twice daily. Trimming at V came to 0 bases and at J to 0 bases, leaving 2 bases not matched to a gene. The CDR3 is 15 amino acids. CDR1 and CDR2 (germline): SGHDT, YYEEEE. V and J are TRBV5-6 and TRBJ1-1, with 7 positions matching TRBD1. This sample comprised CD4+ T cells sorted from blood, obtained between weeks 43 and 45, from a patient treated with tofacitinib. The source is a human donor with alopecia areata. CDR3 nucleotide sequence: TGTGCCAGCAGCTTGGACAGGGGATTGAACACTGAAGCTTTCTTT. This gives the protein CASSLDRGLNTEAFF.